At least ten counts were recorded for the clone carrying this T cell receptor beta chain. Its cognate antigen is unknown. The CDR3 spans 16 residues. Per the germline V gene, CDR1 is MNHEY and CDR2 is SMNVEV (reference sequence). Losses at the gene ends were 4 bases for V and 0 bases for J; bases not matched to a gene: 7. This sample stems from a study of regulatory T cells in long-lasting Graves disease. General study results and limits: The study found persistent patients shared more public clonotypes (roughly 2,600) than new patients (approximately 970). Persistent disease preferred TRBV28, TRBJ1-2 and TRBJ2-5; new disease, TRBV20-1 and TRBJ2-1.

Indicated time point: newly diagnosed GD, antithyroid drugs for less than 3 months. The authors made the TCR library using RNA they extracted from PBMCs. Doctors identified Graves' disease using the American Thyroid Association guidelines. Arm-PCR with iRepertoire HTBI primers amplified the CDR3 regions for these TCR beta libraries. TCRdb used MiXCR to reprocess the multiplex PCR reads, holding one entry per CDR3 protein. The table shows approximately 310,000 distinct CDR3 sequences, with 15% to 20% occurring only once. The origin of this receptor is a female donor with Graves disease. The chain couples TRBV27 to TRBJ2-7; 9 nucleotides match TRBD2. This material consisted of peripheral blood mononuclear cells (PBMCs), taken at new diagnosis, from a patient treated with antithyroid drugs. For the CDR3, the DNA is TGTGCCAGCAGTTCAAGGACTAGCGCCATCTCCTACGAGCAGTACTTC. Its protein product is CASSSRTSAISYEQYF.